The 27 T cell receptor beta chains given below trace back to one sample, sequenced in a study of blood T cell repertoires in COVID-19. The repertoire was sequenced with immunoSEQ multiplex PCR; TCRdb's copy has only in-frame clones and lacks some. This table has 170,000 or so clones, about 88% appearing once. Specimen: PBMCs or T cells enriched from blood (not recorded which). The receptor set was obtained from a woman under 30 who had recovered from COVID-19.

The chain employs TRBV5-1 and TRBJ2-7; maybe TRBD1 (5 bases). The ends were cut back, 4 bases at V and 0 bases at J, with 20 bases in the middle. The CDR3 spans 17 residues. The germline V gene encodes CDR1 SGHRS and CDR2 YFSETQ. The CDR3 loop reads CASSPNWAGSSSYEQYF. CDR3 bases: TGCGCCAGCAGCCCAAACTGGGCAGGGTCGAGCTCCTACGAGCAGTACTTC.

This clone was seen a few times. This chain uses TRBV3-1 (or the pseudogene TRBV3-2) with TRBJ1-2; D unresolved. V was clipped by 3 bases and J by 11 bases, with 22 bases between them. From germline, CDR1 is LGHDT and CDR2 YNNKEL (reference sequence). The CDR3 runs 15 residues. This CDR3 reads CASSHQVTGRTSYTF. The CDR3, as DNA: TGTGCCAGCAGCCACCAGGTGACCGGCCGTACCTCTTACACCTTC.

The chain carries TRBV6-5 and TRBJ2-7; D is undetermined. The V end lost 5 bases, the J end lost 1 base, and 12 bases lay between the germline ends. The length of the CDR3 is 14 residues. Germline-derived CDR1 and CDR2 are MNHEY and SVGAGI. CDR3 amino acids: CASSPGFSSYEQYF. CDR3 nucleotides: TGTGCCAGCAGTCCAGGCTTTAGTTCCTACGAGCAGTACTTC.

This rearrangement joins TRBV30 to TRBJ1-6; no clear D. The CDR3 has 13 amino acids. Germline assignment: CDR1 GTSNPN and CDR2 SVGIG (reference sequence). The V gene lost 5 bases and the J gene lost 7 bases, with 12 bases spanning the gap. In DNA form, the CDR3 reads TGTGCCTGGCTTGGGCAGCCAAATTCACCCCTCCACTTT. It encodes CAWLGQPNSPLHF.

The chain links TRBV7-9 to TRBJ2-1; 13 bases agree with TRBD2. CDR1 SEHNR and CDR2 FQNEAQ come from the germline V gene (reference sequence). With 5 bases clipped from V and 0 bases from J, the junction kept 10 bases outside the gene matches. The CDR3 is 19 residues long. The CDR3 DNA sequence: TGTGCCAGCAGCCCAGCGGGACTAGCGGGACGCTTCTCCTACAATGAGCAGTTCTTC. It codes for CASSPAGLAGRFSYNEQFF.

This sequence joins TRBV6-5 and TRBJ2-7; the match to TRBD1 covers 8 bases. Germline trimming cut 7 bases from V and 3 bases from J; bases unmatched to any gene: 5. Germline V gene lookup returns CDR1 MNHEY and CDR2 SVGAGI. The CDR3 extends over 13 amino acids. Here the CDR3 reads CASTDRVNYEQYF. The CDR3, as DNA: TGTGCCAGCACGGACAGGGTGAACTACGAGCAGTACTTC.

For the CDR3, the DNA is TGTGCCAGCAGCGTAGGAGGGTACCCAGATACGCAGTATTTT. Protein: CASSVGGYPDTQYF. V is TRBV9 and J is TRBJ2-3; possibly TRBD2 for D (5 bases). V lost 0 bases and J lost 4, with 9 bases in between. CDR3 length: 14 residues. Per the germline V gene, CDR1 is SGDLS and CDR2 is YYNGEE.

The V call is TRBV5-1, the J call TRBJ1-3, with 9 bases lining up with TRBD1. The V gene end was trimmed by 5 bases and the J gene end by 2 bases; junction bases not matched to a gene: 11. This CDR3 has 17 residues. Germline loops: CDR1 SGHRS, CDR2 YFSETQ. In DNA form, the CDR3 reads TGCGCCAGCAGTCAAGGGACAGGGTCGTTAACTGGAAACACCATATATTTT. Its protein product is CASSQGTGSLTGNTIYF.

The rearrangement joins TRBV5-5 to TRBJ1-3; D gene ambiguous. CDR1 and CDR2 (germline): SGHKS, YYEKEE (reference sequence). This CDR3 has 16 residues. The ends were cut back, 0 bases at V and 0 bases at J, with 10 bases in the middle. CDR3 nucleotides: TGTGCCAGCAGCTTGGTTCCAGTGCCCTCTGGAAACACCATATATTTT. Translation: CASSLVPVPSGNTIYF.

CDR3 sequence reads: CASSLALTGNTEAFF. CDR3 DNA: TGTGCCAGCAGCTTAGCGCTAACGGGGAACACTGAAGCTTTCTTT. The chain joins TRBV7-2 to TRBJ1-1; D unclear. CDR1 SGHTA and CDR2 FQGNSA come from the germline V gene. The length of the CDR3 is 15 residues. The V and J ends lost 0 bases and 1 base respectively, with 9 bases between them. Combining the CDR3 with reference TRBV7-2 and TRBJ1-1 gives the whole variable domain GAGVSQSPSNKVTEKGKDVELRCDPISGHTALYWYRQSLGQGLEFLIYFQGNSAPDKSGLPSDRFSAERTGGSVSTLTIQRTQQEDSAVYLCASSLALTGNTEAFFGQGTRLTVV.

The V and J genes are TRBV6-4 and TRBJ2-5; 8 bases fit TRBD1. CDR3 length: 15 amino acids. Trimming removed 3 bases from V and 1 base from J; junction bases left unmatched: 4. Germline-derived CDR1 and CDR2 are MRHNA and SNTAGT. The chain's CDR3 is CASSESGGAQETQYF. CDR3 nucleotides: TGTGCCAGCAGTGAATCAGGGGGCGCCCAAGAGACCCAGTACTTC.

The V call is TRBV5-1, the J call TRBJ2-7, with 7 bases aligning to TRBD1. With V trimmed by 2 bases and J by 5 bases, 7 bases remained unmatched. The CDR3 loop spans 14 amino acids. CDR1 and CDR2 (germline): SGHRS, YFSETQ. CDR3 DNA sequence: TGCGCCAGCAGCTTAGCGACAGGGTCCGACGAGCAGTACTTC. Its protein product is CASSLATGSDEQYF. The variable domain in full, completed from reference TRBV5-1 and TRBJ2-7, reads KAGVTQTPRYLIKTRGQQVTLSCSPISGHRSVSWYQQTPGQGLQFLFEYFSETQRNKGNFPGRFSGRQFSNSRSEMNVSTLELGDSALYLCASSLATGSDEQYFGPGTRLTVT.

V and J are TRBV15 and TRBJ1-1; 8 bases are a match to TRBD1. CDR1 and CDR2 from the germline V gene are LNHNV and YYDKDF (reference sequence). J was trimmed by 0 bases and V by 5 bases; bases with no gene match: 14. There are 18 residues in the CDR3. The CDR3 DNA sequence: TGTGCCACCAGCGTGAGGACAGGGTTTAAGGGGATGAACACTGAAGCTTTCTTT. This sequence encodes CATSVRTGFKGMNTEAFF.

This chain uses TRBV7-9 with TRBJ1-1; 7 bases fit TRBD1. This CDR3 contains 14 residues. V shed 4 bases and J 5 bases; nucleotides not matched to a gene: 7. CDR1 and CDR2 (germline): SEHNR, FQNEAQ (reference sequence). The chain's CDR3 is CASSSRQGQTEAFF. In DNA, the CDR3 is TGTGCCAGCAGCTCCCGACAGGGACAGACTGAAGCTTTCTTT. The whole variable domain, remainder taken from reference TRBV7-9 and TRBJ1-1, is DTGVSQNPRHKITKRGQNVTFRCDPISEHNRLYWYRQTLGQGPEFLTYFQNEAQLEKSRLLSDRFSAERPKGSFSTLEIQRTEQGDSAMYLCASSSRQGQTEAFFGQGTRLTVV.

The chain uses TRBV7-2 and TRBJ2-1, with 8 bases matching TRBD2. Germline trimming cut 5 bases from V and 8 bases from J; bases unmatched to any gene: 11. The CDR3 is 15 amino acids. Germline V gene data show CDR1 as SGHTA and CDR2 as FQGNSA. The CDR3 loop reads CASSKRTGTSDEQFF. The DNA for the CDR3 is TGTGCCAGCAGCAAACGAACCGGGACTAGTGATGAGCAGTTCTTC.

The gene calls are TRBV7-3 and TRBJ2-1; possibly TRBD2 for D (6 bases). Germline CDR1 SGHTA, CDR2 FQGTGA. The V gene lost 1 base and the J gene lost 8 bases, with 21 bases spanning the gap. The CDR3 is 17 amino acids. CDR3: CASSLKDGTPPGDEQFF. The CDR3, as DNA: TGTGCCAGCAGCTTAAAGGACGGGACTCCCCCGGGCGATGAGCAGTTCTTC.

This sequence joins TRBV7-2 and TRBJ1-1; 9 bases fit TRBD1. CDR3 length: 16 amino acids. J gave up 1 base and V 5 bases, and 8 bases lay outside the gene matches. Looked up from germline, CDR1 is SGHTA and CDR2 is FQGNSA. The CDR3 DNA is TGTGCCAGCAGCGTAAGGACAGGGGTCCAGAACACTGAAGCTTTCTTT. Translation: CASSVRTGVQNTEAFF.

This rearrangement joins TRBV29-1 to TRBJ2-1; 9 bases align to TRBD1. This CDR3 has 14 amino acids. The junction had 10 bases not matched to a gene; V was cut back by 4 bases and J by 9 bases. Germline assignment: CDR1 SQVTM and CDR2 ANQGSEA. CDR3 in amino acids: CSVGPGTGYGEQFF. For the CDR3, the DNA is TGCAGCGTTGGGCCGGGGACAGGGTATGGTGAGCAGTTCTTC.

The chain uses TRBV19 and TRBJ1-5; perhaps TRBD1 as D (6 bases). Between the trimmed V and J ends, which lost 5 bases and 0 bases, there was a span of 14 bases. The CDR3 extends over 16 amino acids. The germline gives CDR1 LNHDA, CDR2 SQIVND (reference sequence). CDR3 DNA: TGTGCCAGTAGTTTGGACAGCAGTCATAGCAATCAGCCCCAGCATTTT. Protein product: CASSLDSSHSNQPQHF.

This sequence joins TRBV3-1 (or the pseudogene TRBV3-2) and TRBJ2-3, with 8 bases identical to TRBD2. This CDR3 has 18 residues. Germline V gene sequence: CDR1 LGHDT, CDR2 YNNKEL (reference sequence). V was pared by 0 bases and J by 2 bases, with 10 bases of the junction left unmatched. The CDR3 reads CASSQEIPGGRSTDTQYF. The CDR3 coding sequence is TGTGCCAGCAGCCAAGAAATCCCTGGCGGGAGGTCCACAGATACGCAGTATTTT.

This rearrangement joins TRBV11-2 to TRBJ2-1; the D gene is possibly TRBD2 (5 bases). Germline V lookup: CDR1 SGHAT, CDR2 FQNNGV. The CDR3 contains 13 residues. V lost 3 bases and J lost 6, with 9 bases in between. The DNA of the CDR3 is TGTGCCAGCAGCTTCGGGGAACCCAATGAGCAGTTCTTC. Translation: CASSFGEPNEQFF.

The V and J genes are TRBV2 and TRBJ1-2; D is perhaps TRBD1 (6 bases). CDR1 SNHLY and CDR2 FYNNEI come from the germline V gene. This CDR3 has 15 residues. V was clipped by 4 bases and J by 4 bases, with 16 bases between them. The CDR3, as DNA: TGTGCCAGCAGTGTTAACAGGGCGGTTGGCTATGGCTACACCTTC. It codes for CASSVNRAVGYGYTF. Supplemented by reference TRBV2 and TRBJ1-2, the full variable domain reads EPEVTQTPSHQVTQMGQEVILRCVPISNHLYFYWYRQILGQKVEFLVSFYNNEISEKSEIFDDQFSVERPDGSNFTLKIRSTKLEDSAMYFCASSVNRAVGYGYTFGSGTRLTVV.

The V call is TRBV15, the J call TRBJ2-5; 7 bases agree with TRBD2. The CDR3 spans 14 residues. The V gene's germline CDR1 is LNHNV and CDR2 YYDKDF (reference sequence). Trimming at V came to 3 bases and at J to 2 bases, leaving 3 bases not matched to a gene. The CDR3 is CATSSYSGQETQYF. Here the CDR3 DNA reads TGTGCCACCAGCAGCTATAGCGGGCAAGAGACCCAGTACTTC. The complete variable domain, with remaining parts taken from reference TRBV15 and TRBJ2-5, reads DAMVIQNPRYQVTQFGKPVTLSCSQTLNHNVMYWYQQKSSQAPKLLFHYYDKDFNNEADTPDNFQSRRPNTSFCFLDIRSPGLGDTAMYLCATSSYSGQETQYFGPGTRLLVL.

The rearrangement links TRBV14 to TRBJ1-1; 9 nucleotides align to TRBD1. The CDR3 spans 17 residues. Unmatched junction bases numbered 11, after V lost 3 bases and J lost 3 bases. Germline V gives CDR1 SGHDN, CDR2 FVKESK. The CDR3 nucleotides are TGTGCCAGCAGCCAGCCTAAGGACAGGGGCTGGGACACTGAAGCTTTCTTT. Translated, it gives CASSQPKDRGWDTEAFF. The entire variable domain, with the rest obtained from reference TRBV14 and TRBJ1-1, is as follows: EAGVTQFPSHSVIEKGQTVTLRCDPISGHDNLYWYRRVMGKEIKFLLHFVKESKQDESGMPNNRFLAERTGGTYSTLKVQPAELEDSGVYFCASSQPKDRGWDTEAFFGQGTRLTVV.

The V call is TRBV5-4, the J call TRBJ2-7; TRBD2 agrees at 9 bases. The CDR3 extends over 13 amino acids. Germline CDR1 reads SGHNT; CDR2 reads YYREEE (reference sequence). The V gene end was trimmed by 3 bases and the J gene end by 6 bases; junction bases not matched to a gene: 4. CDR3 loop: CASSWGLAAEQYF. The CDR3, as DNA: TGTGCCAGCAGCTGGGGACTAGCTGCCGAGCAGTACTTC.

The J gene is TRBJ1-5, the V gene TRBV30; 7 nucleotides agree with TRBD1. The germline CDR1 and CDR2 sequences are GTSNPN and SVGIG (reference sequence). This CDR3 has 16 amino acids. V lost 3 bases, J lost 5 bases, and 13 bases stayed unmatched. CDR3 loop: CAWSQRRGTGDQPQHF. CDR3 nucleotide sequence: TGTGCCTGGAGCCAAAGGCGGGGCACAGGGGATCAGCCCCAGCATTTT.

The CDR3 bases are TGTGCCAGCAGCGTCTCAGGACAGAGAAACACTGAAGCTTTCTTT. It is translated as CASSVSGQRNTEAFF. The V call is TRBV9, the J call TRBJ1-1; perhaps TRBD1 as D (6 bases). V gave up 2 bases and J gave up 2 bases, with 13 bases separating them. The CDR3 sequence is 15 residues long. Germline CDR1 and CDR2: SGDLS and YYNGEE.